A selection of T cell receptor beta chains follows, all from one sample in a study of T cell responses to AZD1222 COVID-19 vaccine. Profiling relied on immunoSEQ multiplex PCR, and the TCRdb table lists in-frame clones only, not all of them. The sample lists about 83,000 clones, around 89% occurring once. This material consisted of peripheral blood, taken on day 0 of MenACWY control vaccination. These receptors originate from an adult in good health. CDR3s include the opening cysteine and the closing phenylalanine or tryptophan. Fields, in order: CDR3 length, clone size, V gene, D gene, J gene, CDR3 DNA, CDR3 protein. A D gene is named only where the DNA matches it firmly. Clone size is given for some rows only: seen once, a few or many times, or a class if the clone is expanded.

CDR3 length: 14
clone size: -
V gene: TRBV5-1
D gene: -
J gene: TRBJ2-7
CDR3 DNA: TGCGCCAGCAGCTTGGTGGATAGCTCGAGAGAGCAGTACTTC
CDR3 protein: CASSLVDSSREQYF

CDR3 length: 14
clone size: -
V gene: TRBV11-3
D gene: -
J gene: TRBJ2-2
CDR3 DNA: TGTGCCAGCAGCAAGGGACAGAACACCGGGGAGCTGTTTTTT
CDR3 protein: CASSKGQNTGELFF

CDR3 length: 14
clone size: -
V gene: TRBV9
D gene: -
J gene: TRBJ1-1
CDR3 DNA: TGTGCCAGCAGCGTATCAGGGGCGAACACTGAAGCTTTCTTT
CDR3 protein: CASSVSGANTEAFF

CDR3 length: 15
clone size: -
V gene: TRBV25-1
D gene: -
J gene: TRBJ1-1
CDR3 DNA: TGTGCCAGCAGTGTCCGGGACGCCCCGAGCTCTGAAGCTTTCTTT
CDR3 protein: CASSVRDAPSSEAFF

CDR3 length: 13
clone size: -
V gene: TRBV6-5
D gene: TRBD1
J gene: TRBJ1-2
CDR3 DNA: TGTGCCAGCAGTTACTTCGACAGGGATGGCTACACCTTC
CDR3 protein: CASSYFDRDGYTF

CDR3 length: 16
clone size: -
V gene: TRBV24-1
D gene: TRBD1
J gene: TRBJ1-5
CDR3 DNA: TGTGCCACCAGTGATCCCGGACAGGGGGGCAATCAGCCCCAGCATTTT
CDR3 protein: CATSDPGQGGNQPQHF

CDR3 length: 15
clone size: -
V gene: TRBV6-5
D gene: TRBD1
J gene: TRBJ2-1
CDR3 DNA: TGTGCCAGCAGTTACTCGATGGACAGGGGCAATGAGCAGTTCTTC
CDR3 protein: CASSYSMDRGNEQFF

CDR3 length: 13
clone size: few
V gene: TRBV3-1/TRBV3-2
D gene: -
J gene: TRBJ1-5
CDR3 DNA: TGTGCCAGCAGCGGGCGGGGCAATCAGCCCCAGCATTTT
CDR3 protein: CASSGRGNQPQHF

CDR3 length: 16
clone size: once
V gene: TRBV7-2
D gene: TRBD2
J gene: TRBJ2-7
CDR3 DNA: TGTGCCAGCAGCTTAGTAGGAAGCGGGGGCCAGAGCGAGCAGTACTTC
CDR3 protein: CASSLVGSGGQSEQYF

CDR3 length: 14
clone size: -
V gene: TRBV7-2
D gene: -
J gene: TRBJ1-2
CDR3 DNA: TGTGCCAGCAGCCAAAGATCTGGGATCTATGGCTACACCTTC
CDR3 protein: CASSQRSGIYGYTF